These T cell receptor beta chains were read from a single sample in a study of T cell responses to AZD1222 COVID-19 vaccine. Produced via immunoSEQ multiplex PCR; TCRdb's table is partial and in-frame only. In the table there are about 130,000 clones, around 87% of which are singletons. Source: peripheral blood, taken on day 0 of AZD1222 vaccination. The receptors here all came from an adult in good health. CDR3s include the opening cysteine and the closing phenylalanine or tryptophan. The order of the fields is D gene, clone size, V gene, J gene, CDR3 protein, CDR3 DNA. A D gene is named only where the DNA matches it firmly. Some rows have no size entry. The others give once, few or many, or a class for an expanded clone.

-	-	TRBV7-9	TRBJ1-6	CASSLLGGQDSPLHF	TGTGCCAGCAGCTTATTAGGGGGGCAAGACTCACCCCTCCACTTT
-	-	TRBV9	TRBJ2-1	CASSARFGVLDEQFF	TGTGCCAGCAGCGCTCGGTTTGGGGTTCTCGATGAGCAGTTCTTC
-	-	TRBV27	TRBJ1-1	CASSLFGGNGAFF	TGTGCCAGCAGTTTATTCGGGGGGAATGGAGCTTTCTTT
TRBD2	-	TRBV19	TRBJ2-1	CASSMRASGIGVSEQFF	TGTGCCAGTAGTATGAGGGCTAGCGGGATAGGGGTGAGTGAGCAGTTCTTC
-	-	TRBV6-1	TRBJ1-5	CASSERLFGQPQHF	TGTGCCAGCAGTGAGCGATTATTTGGTCAGCCCCAGCATTTT
-	-	TRBV5-1	TRBJ1-5	CASSPGLVLNQPQHF	TGCGCCAGCAGTCCGGGGCTAGTATTGAATCAGCCCCAGCATTTT
-	medium-sized	TRBV6-4	TRBJ2-1	CASSDSDNNEQFF	TGTGCCAGCAGTGACTCGGACAACAATGAGCAGTTCTTC
-	-	TRBV5-4	TRBJ2-3	CASSLSLATSTDTQYF	TGTGCCAGCAGCTTGAGTCTAGCGACGAGCACAGATACGCAGTATTTT
TRBD1	-	TRBV5-5	TRBJ2-2	CASRLTGTTGELFF	TGTGCCAGCAGGTTGACAGGGACGACCGGGGAGCTGTTTTTT
-	few	TRBV5-1	TRBJ2-5	CASSFGGAETQYF	TGCGCCAGCAGCTTCGGGGGCGCGGAGACCCAGTACTTC
TRBD1	-	TRBV19	TRBJ1-5	CASSGRQGESNQPQHF	TGTGCCAGTAGTGGTAGACAGGGGGAAAGCAATCAGCCCCAGCATTTT
-	-	TRBV10-3	TRBJ1-6	CAISESWNSPLHF	TGTGCCATCAGTGAGTCCTGGAATTCACCCCTCCACTTT
-	-	TRBV27	TRBJ2-7	CASGDRPSPAYEQYF	TGTGCCAGCGGGGACCGACCCTCACCGGCTTACGAGCAGTACTTC
TRBD2	-	TRBV5-1	TRBJ2-6	CASSEAGTGANVLTF	TGCGCCAGCAGCGAAGCGGGAACTGGGGCCAACGTCCTGACTTTC
-	-	TRBV5-4	TRBJ2-3	CASSLDGGSTDTQYF	TGTGCCAGCAGCTTGGACGGCGGAAGCACAGATACGCAGTATTTT
TRBD1	-	TRBV28	TRBJ2-3	CASSPQGVNRKDTQYF	TGTGCCAGCAGTCCACAGGGGGTCAATAGAAAAGATACGCAGTATTTT
-	-	TRBV2	TRBJ2-5	CASSLDSDGTQYF	TGTGCCAGCAGCTTGGACAGCGATGGGACCCAGTACTTC
TRBD1	-	TRBV18	TRBJ2-7	CASSTTGSLREQYF	TGTGCCAGCTCCACGACAGGGAGTCTGCGGGAGCAGTACTTC
TRBD1	-	TRBV11-2	TRBJ2-1	CASSLRPGTGLDEQFF	TGTGCCAGCAGCTTACGTCCCGGGACAGGGTTGGATGAGCAGTTCTTC
TRBD1	-	TRBV14	TRBJ2-6	CASSPPGTVSGANVLTF	TGTGCCAGCAGCCCTCCCGGGACAGTATCCGGGGCCAACGTCCTGACTTTC
-	-	TRBV6-1	TRBJ2-7	CASSEAIGASYEQYF	TGTGCCAGCAGTGAAGCCATTGGGGCGTCCTACGAGCAGTACTTC
-	-	TRBV5-1	TRBJ2-5	CASSSTPGRREETQYF	TGCGCCAGCAGCTCTACTCCGGGACGGAGGGAAGAGACCCAGTACTTC
-	-	TRBV28	TRBJ2-7	CASTTSDHSYEQYF	TGTGCCAGCACCACAAGCGACCACTCCTACGAGCAGTACTTC
-	-	TRBV27	TRBJ1-6	CASRITGTRNSPLHF	TGTGCCAGCAGGATAACCGGGACCCGGAATTCACCCCTCCACTTT
-	once	TRBV19	TRBJ1-2	CASSKSGTNYGYTF	TGTGCCAGTAGTAAGTCAGGGACTAACTATGGCTACACCTTC